What follows are 4 T cell receptor beta chains derived from one specimen sequenced in a study of shared clonotypes between healthy human individuals. Repertoires were generated with immunoSEQ multiplex PCR, while TCRdb's copy carries only in-frame clones and drops some. The table shows 2 million to 2.5 million clones, with more than 90% occurring only once. Sequencing was done on a sample of naive CD4+ T cells sorted from blood. Specified subset: CD45RA+ positively selected. The receptors stem from a man in his late teens or twenties in good health.

The rearrangement joins TRBV6-1 to TRBJ2-7, with 8 bases identical to TRBD1. The V gene's germline CDR1 is MNHNS and CDR2 SASEGT. The CDR3 is 13 amino acids. Trimming removed 8 bases from V and 4 bases from J; junction bases left unmatched: 7. The CDR3 DNA is TGTGCCAGCGCACGGACAGGGTGGTACGAGCAGTACTTC. Translation: CASARTGWYEQYF.

The J gene is TRBJ2-3, the V gene TRBV4-1, with 8 bases matching TRBD2. The junction had 12 bases not matched to a gene; V was cut back by 4 bases and J by 6 bases. The germline CDR1 and CDR2 sequences are MGHRA and YSYEKL. The CDR3 totals 16 residues. The CDR3 DNA sequence: TGCGCCAGCAGCCCAAGCGAGAGCGGGAGTAGGGATACGCAGTATTTT. This sequence encodes CASSPSESGSRDTQYF.

The chain recombines TRBV5-4 with TRBJ2-7; 8 bases fit TRBD1. Germline V lookup: CDR1 SGHNT, CDR2 YYREEE (reference sequence). This CDR3 is 15 amino acids long. J was trimmed by 5 bases and V by 1 base; bases with no gene match: 8. The CDR3 DNA is TGTGCCAGCAGCTTGTCCCCGGACAGGGCCAACGAGCAGTACTTC. Translation gives CASSLSPDRANEQYF.

V gene TRBV2 combines with J gene TRBJ1-2; 12 bases are a match to TRBD1. This CDR3 spans 16 amino acids. The ends lost 8 bases at V and 3 bases at J; junction bases unmatched: 10. The germline gives CDR1 SNHLY, CDR2 FYNNEI. CDR3 loop: CASCRDRGPFDYGYTF. DNA of the CDR3: TGTGCCAGCTGCCGGGACAGGGGGCCGTTTGACTATGGCTACACCTTC.